Sequencing of this TCR beta chain was carried out in a study of cytomegalovirus exposure and HLA in healthy donors. To note about this clone: Its target is unknown.

PCR was performed using 60 Vbeta and 13 Jbeta primers. Repertoires were generated with immunoSEQ multiplex PCR, while TCRdb's copy carries only in-frame clones and drops some. This table holds 130,000 or so clones, around three quarters found once. Study results and caveats: In a later analysis, a missense DCLRE1C variant was linked to TCR beta V- and J-gene trimming. No immune exposure information besides CMV serostatus was available.

The sequencing input was PBMCs. This TCR was sampled from a man aged 25-45 years in good health and CMV-seronegative.

For the CDR3, the DNA is TGCGCCAGCAGCTGGAGGCTGCGGGACGATGATACGCAGTATTTT. Translating it yields CASSWRLRDDDTQYF. The genes are TRBV5-1 and TRBJ2-3, with D possibly TRBD2 on 6 matching bases. In germline, CDR1 is SGHRS, CDR2 YFSETQ. The CDR3 runs to 15 residues. Trimming took off 3 bases at V and 6 bases at J, with 17 bases between the two ends.